These 25 T cell receptor beta chains came from one sample sequenced in a study. Each CDR3 protein is one row after TCRdb ran MiXCR on the RT-PCR reads. The sample lists around 700,000 distinct CDR3 sequences; approximately 15% were seen once. The specimen sequenced was memory CD4+ T cells from blood. Receptor source: a female donor in good health, serving as a healthy control.

This chain joins TRBV7-9 and TRBJ1-5; 7 nucleotides match TRBD1. The germline CDR1 and CDR2 sequences are SEHNR and FQNEAQ (reference sequence). The CDR3 extends over 13 amino acids. With V trimmed by 5 bases and J by 5 bases, 3 bases remained unmatched. In DNA form, the CDR3 reads TGTGCCAGCAGCGCGACAGGGCATCAGCCCCAGCATTTT. This translates into CASSATGHQPQHF.

The rearrangement joins TRBV30 to TRBJ2-5; D is unclear. The CDR3 has 13 amino acids. From germline, CDR1 is GTSNPN and CDR2 SVGIG (reference sequence). Trimming removed 0 bases from V and 1 base from J, with 6 bases in between. CDR3 amino acids: CAWSVTAQETQYF. The CDR3, as DNA: TGTGCCTGGAGTGTTACAGCCCAAGAGACCCAGTACTTC.

This clonotype has a handful of counts. This rearrangement joins TRBV7-8 to TRBJ1-6, with 9 bases aligning to TRBD1. This CDR3 comprises 16 residues. V shed 5 bases and J 7 bases; nucleotides not matched to a gene: 9. From germline, CDR1 is SGHVS and CDR2 FQNEAQ. The CDR3 DNA reads as TGTGCCAGCAGCCTGGGACAGGGCATTTCGAATTCACCCCTCCACTTT. Translated, it gives CASSLGQGISNSPLHF.

This clonotype was observed a handful of times. V and J are TRBV29-1 and TRBJ2-7, with TRBD2 matching over 11 bases. From germline, CDR1 is SQVTM and CDR2 ANQGSEA. V trimming: 8 bases; J trimming: 2 bases; junction bases outside the gene matches: 2. CDR3 length: 12 amino acids. The CDR3 is CSMTSGTYEQYF. Written as DNA, the CDR3 is TGCAGCATGACTAGCGGGACCTACGAGCAGTACTTC.

This sequence joins TRBV6-6 and TRBJ2-3; 7 bases line up with TRBD1. Germline-derived CDR1 and CDR2 are MNHNY and SVGAGI (reference sequence). The CDR3 extends over 18 amino acids. Germline trimming cut 0 bases from V and 0 bases from J; bases unmatched to any gene: 9. In DNA form, the CDR3 reads TGTGCCAGCAGTTACTCCCTCGGACAGGTTACTAGCACAGATACGCAGTATTTT. It translates to CASSYSLGQVTSTDTQYF.

This clonotype was detected ten times or more. The chain employs TRBV6-5 and TRBJ1-3; D is ambiguous. The CDR3 consists of 14 residues. The V end lost 6 bases, the J end lost 0 bases, and 9 bases lay between the germline ends. Germline lookup yields CDR1 MNHEY and CDR2 SVGAGI. The CDR3 DNA sequence: TGTGCCAGCAGACTCTCGGGCTCTGGAAACACCATATATTTT. Amino acid sequence: CASRLSGSGNTIYF.

J is TRBJ1-3 and V is TRBV20-1; no clear D gene. V was cut by 6 bases and J by 4 bases, with 10 bases left in between. The CDR3 is 12 amino acids. Germline V gene data show CDR1 as DFQATT and CDR2 as SNEGSKA (reference sequence). The CDR3 reads CSAPGDGNTIYF. The CDR3 DNA reads as TGCAGTGCCCCAGGCGACGGAAACACCATATATTTT.

The V and J genes are TRBV7-9 and TRBJ2-7; the D gene is possibly TRBD1 (6 bases). The V and J ends lost 3 bases and 7 bases respectively, with 7 bases between them. The CDR3 loop spans 11 amino acids. CDR1 is SEHNR and CDR2 is FQNEAQ in the germline V gene (reference sequence). Here the CDR3 reads CASSFGQEQYF. The DNA of the CDR3 is TGTGCCAGCAGCTTTGGACAGGAGCAGTACTTC.

In its sample, this clonotype was seen many times. V usage is TRBV7-2 and J usage is TRBJ2-5; a possible D gene is TRBD2 (6 bases). There are 14 residues in the CDR3. Trimming cost V 5 bases and J 5 bases, with 15 bases left between them. The germline gives CDR1 SGHTA, CDR2 FQGNSA. The CDR3 reads CASSRGGGQETQYF. The CDR3 coding sequence is TGTGCCAGCAGCCGTGGAGGAGGGCAGGAGACCCAGTACTTC.

This clonotype turned up a few times. The CDR3 loop is CASSYTVLSASSYEQYF. In nucleotides, the CDR3 is TGTGCCAGCAGTTACACCGTCTTAAGCGCGAGCTCCTACGAGCAGTACTTC. The chain employs TRBV6-2 or TRBV6-3 and TRBJ2-7; D is unclear. Per the germline V gene, CDR1 is MNHEY and CDR2 is SVGEGT. V was cut by 2 bases and J by 0 bases, with 17 bases left in between. This CDR3 spans 17 amino acids.

This clonotype has a handful of counts. Written as DNA, the CDR3 is TGTGCCAGCAGCCTGAGGGCGGTGGGGGCAGATACGCAGTATTTT. Translation gives CASSLRAVGADTQYF. The rearrangement uses TRBV5-6 and TRBJ2-3; D may be TRBD1 or TRBD2 (5 bases each). The CDR3 contains 15 residues. The V end lost 4 bases, the J end lost 4 bases, and 16 bases lay between the germline ends. The germline V gene encodes CDR1 SGHDT and CDR2 YYEEEE.

There are a few counts of this clonotype. One end of the junction does not line up with germline, which may come from a read error. V is TRBV19 and J is TRBJ1-5; 7 bases map to TRBD1. CDR3 length: 15 amino acids. The germline V gene encodes CDR1 LNHDA and CDR2 SQIVND (reference sequence). CDR3 sequence: CGSRQRTGDNQPQHF. Written as DNA, the CDR3 is TGTGGCAGTCGGCAGAGGACAGGCGACAATCAGCCCCAGCATTTT. The whole variable domain, remainder taken from reference TRBV19 and TRBJ1-5, is DGGITQSPKYLFRKEGQNVTLSCEQNLNHDAMYWYRQDPGQGLRLIYYSQIVNDFQKGDIAEGYSVSREKKESFPLTVTSAQKNPTAFYLCGSRQRTGDNQPQHFGDGTRLSIL.

The chain is built from TRBV3-1 and TRBJ2-1; D unclear. Trimming removed 1 base from V and 0 bases from J, with 13 bases in between. Germline CDR1 is LGHDT and CDR2 is YNNKEL (reference sequence). There are 17 residues in the CDR3. This CDR3 reads CASSQVLGRSSYNEQFF. CDR3 nucleotide sequence: TGTGCCAGCAGCCAAGTATTAGGTCGGAGCTCCTACAATGAGCAGTTCTTC.

This clonotype was detected a few times. The V and J genes are TRBV7-9 and TRBJ2-2; 8 bases agree with TRBD1. Trimming at V came to 3 bases and at J to 3 bases, leaving 9 bases not matched to a gene. The CDR3 covers 17 residues. Germline assignment: CDR1 SEHNR and CDR2 FQNEAQ (reference sequence). CDR3 sequence: CASSFSTGGRDTGELFF. Written as DNA, the CDR3 is TGTGCCAGCAGCTTCTCTACAGGGGGGAGAGACACCGGGGAGCTGTTTTTT.

This clonotype has more than one count but fewer than ten. This chain links TRBV7-2 with TRBJ1-1; 7 nucleotides match TRBD1. Germline V gene sequence: CDR1 SGHTA, CDR2 FQGNSA. J was trimmed by 6 bases and V by 5 bases; bases with no gene match: 6. There are 13 residues in the CDR3. CDR3 region: CASSPTGYSEAFF. CDR3 sequence (DNA): TGTGCCAGCAGCCCGACAGGGTACTCTGAAGCTTTCTTT.

This clonotype was counted ten times or more. Sequence at one end of the junction differs from germline and may be a read error. CDR3 protein: CASSLEGGYSEQFF. DNA for the CDR3: TGCGCCAGCAGCTTGGAAGGGGGTTACAGTGAGCAGTTCTTC. The J gene is TRBJ2-1, the V gene TRBV5-1; D is possibly TRBD1 (6 bases). Per the germline V gene, CDR1 is SGHRS and CDR2 is YFSETQ. CDR3 length: 14 amino acids.

The gene calls are TRBV5-1 and TRBJ2-2; 9 bases are a match to TRBD2. Germline V gene data show CDR1 as SGHRS and CDR2 as YFSETQ. The junction had 6 bases not matched to a gene; V was cut back by 4 bases and J by 5 bases. The CDR3 has 15 residues. The CDR3 loop is CASSPSGVMTGELFF. CDR3 in DNA: TGCGCCAGCAGCCCTAGCGGGGTTATGACCGGGGAGCTGTTTTTT.

This clonotype was seen a handful of times. DNA of the CDR3: TGTGCCAGCAGCTTGGCCGGGCAGGGGTGGAATGAGCAGTTCTTC. Protein product: CASSLAGQGWNEQFF. The V gene is TRBV5-8, the J gene TRBJ2-1, with D possibly TRBD1 on 6 matching bases. This CDR3 spans 15 amino acids. V lost 0 bases, J lost 7 bases, and 14 bases lay in between. Germline V gene sequence: CDR1 SGHTS, CDR2 YDEGEE.

This clonotype was observed a handful of times. The chain is built from TRBV7-3 and TRBJ2-7, with 10 positions matching TRBD2. This CDR3 has 15 amino acids. Germline CDR1 is SGHTA and CDR2 is FQGTGA. Germline trimming cut 5 bases from V and 4 bases from J; bases unmatched to any gene: 8. The CDR3 here is CASSVTSGISYEQYF. CDR3 nucleotide sequence: TGTGCCAGCAGCGTTACTAGCGGGATAAGTTACGAGCAGTACTTC.

The rearrangement links TRBV7-2 to TRBJ1-4; D is possibly TRBD1 (5 bases). Germline loops: CDR1 SGHTA, CDR2 FQGNSA. The CDR3 is 14 amino acids. The ends were cut back, 5 bases at V and 7 bases at J, with 14 bases in the middle. CDR3 coding DNA: TGTGCCAGCAGCGTTAACCAGGGCGCTGAAAAACTGTTTTTT. It codes for CASSVNQGAEKLFF.

This clonotype was detected many times. The chain carries TRBV29-1 and TRBJ2-2; TRBD2 might be the D (6 bases). CDR3 size: 12 residues. The germline V and J ends were trimmed by 7 bases and 4 bases, with 10 bases remaining between them. Germline values: CDR1 SQVTM, CDR2 ANQGSEA. The chain's CDR3 is CSAPGATGELFF. The CDR3, as DNA: TGCAGCGCCCCGGGAGCCACCGGGGAGCTGTTTTTT.

This clonotype was counted between two and nine times. The chain recombines TRBV7-2 with TRBJ1-2; 9 nucleotides agree with TRBD1. The CDR3 covers 15 residues. Germline V gene data show CDR1 as SGHTA and CDR2 as FQGNSA. After removal of 0 bases from V and 10 bases from J, the junction contained 9 bases not matched to a gene. The CDR3 reads CASSLARTGATVYTF. CDR3 sequence (DNA): TGTGCCAGCAGCTTAGCGCGGACAGGGGCGACTGTCTACACCTTC. Full variable domain (rest looked up from reference TRBV7-2 and TRBJ1-2): GAGVSQSPSNKVTEKGKDVELRCDPISGHTALYWYRQSLGQGLEFLIYFQGNSAPDKSGLPSDRFSAERTGGSVSTLTIQRTQQEDSAVYLCASSLARTGATVYTFGSGTRLTVV.

There are many counts of this clonotype. The chain employs TRBV10-3 and TRBJ2-4; no definite D call. Germline V gene sequence: CDR1 ENHRY, CDR2 SYGVKD. The CDR3 is 15 residues long. Trimming took off 0 bases at V and 9 bases at J, with 15 bases between the two ends. CDR3 in DNA: TGTGCCATCAGTGAGTCGCGAGGCAACTCCGGCATTCAGTACTTC. Residues: CAISESRGNSGIQYF.

This clonotype was counted between two and nine times. The chain has TRBV18 and TRBJ2-6; possibly TRBD1 for D (6 bases). Per the germline V gene, CDR1 is KGHSH and CDR2 is LQKENI. The CDR3 runs to 15 residues. Deletions cut 6 bases from V and 0 bases from J, with 9 bases between. This CDR3 reads CASSGTPSGANVLTF. Here the CDR3 DNA reads TGTGCCAGCTCGGGGACACCCTCTGGGGCCAACGTCCTGACTTTC.

In its sample, this clonotype was seen a few times. Germline and junction disagree at one end, which may indicate a read error. The chain is built from TRBV10-3 and TRBJ2-5; D unresolved. The CDR3 is made up of 12 amino acids. CDR1 is ENHRY, CDR2 SYGVKD, per germline. In DNA form, the CDR3 reads TGTGTCATCAGTGAGACCCCAGAGACCCAGAACTTC. This sequence encodes CVISETPETQNF.